This T cell receptor beta chain stems from a study of blood T cell repertoires in COVID-19. The wider study: Spain, Italy and the United States supplied samples that represented acute and convalescent COVID-19. PBMCs, B-cell-depleted T cells, or T cells provided the cDNA or gDNA that made up the material.

As originally analysed: Amplification of reference gene primers provided the estimated nucleated cell counts. Sequencing was performed with immunoSEQ multiplex PCR; in TCRdb, only in-frame clones are kept and a portion is missing. The D gene and trimming were derived from the DNA, and the V and J assignments and clone size from that table. The sample lists 410,000 or so clones; roughly 90% were seen once. Seattle-derived patients entered the study during active infection and were followed longitudinally. This CDR3 is 12 amino acids long. Germline CDR1 MNHEY, CDR2 SVGEGT. V was shortened by 5 bases and J by 6 bases, with 9 bases between the two germline ends.

The sample consisted of peripheral blood. The TCR comes from a woman aged 35 to 49 with COVID-19, enrolled during active disease. The chain employs TRBV6-2 or TRBV6-3 and TRBJ2-3; TRBD2 might be the D (6 bases). CDR3 DNA sequence: TGTGCCAGCAGTACTCGGGGGGATACGCAGTATTTT. It codes for CASSTRGDTQYF.